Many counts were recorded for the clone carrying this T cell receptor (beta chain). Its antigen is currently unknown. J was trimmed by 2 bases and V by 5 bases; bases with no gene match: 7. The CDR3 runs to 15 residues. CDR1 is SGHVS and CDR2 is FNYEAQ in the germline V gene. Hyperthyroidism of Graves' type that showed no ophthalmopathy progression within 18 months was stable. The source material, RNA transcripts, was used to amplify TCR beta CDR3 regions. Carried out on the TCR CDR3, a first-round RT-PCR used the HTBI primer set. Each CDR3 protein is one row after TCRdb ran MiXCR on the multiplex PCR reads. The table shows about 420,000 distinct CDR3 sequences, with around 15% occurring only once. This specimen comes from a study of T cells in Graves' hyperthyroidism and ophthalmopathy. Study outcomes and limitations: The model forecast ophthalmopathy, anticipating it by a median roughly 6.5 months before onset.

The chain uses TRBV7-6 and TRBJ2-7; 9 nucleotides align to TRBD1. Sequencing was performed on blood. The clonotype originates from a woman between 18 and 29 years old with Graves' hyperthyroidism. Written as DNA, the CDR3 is TGTGCCAGCAGCCCAGGAAGGACAGGGGCCTACGAGCAGTACTTC. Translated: CASSPGRTGAYEQYF.